One sample yielded the 10 T cell receptor beta chains listed below, sequenced in a study of PD-1 blockade in mismatch repair-deficient tumors. The assay was immunoSEQ multiplex PCR, and TCRdb's table has in-frame clones only and misses some. This table holds approximately 79,000 clones, roughly 80% found once. Sequences were derived from peripheral blood, sampled 44 weeks after starting pembrolizumab. These receptor sequences come from an adult with mismatch repair-deficient cancer.

The gene calls are TRBV19 and TRBJ2-3, with no clear D. V was pared by 4 bases and J by 4 bases, with 12 bases between. Germline CDR1 is LNHDA and CDR2 is SQIVND (reference sequence). The CDR3 spans 14 residues. CDR3 protein: CASSRGEVPDTQYF. In DNA form, the CDR3 reads TGTGCCAGTAGTAGAGGAGAAGTTCCAGATACGCAGTATTTT.

A few counts support this clone. The chain joins TRBV2 to TRBJ1-2; D ambiguous. The V gene's germline CDR1 is SNHLY and CDR2 FYNNEI. There are 13 residues in the CDR3. Trimming took off 0 bases at V and 6 bases at J, with 8 bases between the two ends. The CDR3 is CASSEAVRDGYTF. The CDR3 DNA follows: TGTGCCAGCAGTGAAGCGGTAAGGGATGGCTACACCTTC. The full variable domain, its missing parts supplied by reference TRBV2 and TRBJ1-2, is EPEVTQTPSHQVTQMGQEVILRCVPISNHLYFYWYRQILGQKVEFLVSFYNNEISEKSEIFDDQFSVERPDGSNFTLKIRSTKLEDSAMYFCASSEAVRDGYTFGSGTRLTVV.

This chain links TRBV4-2 with TRBJ2-4; 8 bases fit TRBD2. This CDR3 is built from 16 residues. V lost 3 bases and J lost 8; bases outside the gene matches: 12. Germline lookup yields CDR1 LGHNA and CDR2 YNFKEQ. The CDR3 reads CASSQISGEGRDIQYF. Here the CDR3 DNA reads TGTGCCAGCAGCCAGATTAGCGGGGAGGGTAGGGACATTCAGTACTTC.

The V and J genes are TRBV4-3 and TRBJ2-5; 7 bases align to TRBD2. With V trimmed by 0 bases and J by 5 bases, 6 bases remained unmatched. Germline assignment: CDR1 LGHNA and CDR2 YSLEER. The CDR3 contains 15 residues. The CDR3 sequence: CASSQDVRGEETQYF. The DNA of the CDR3 is TGCGCCAGCAGCCAAGACGTACGGGGGGAGGAGACCCAGTACTTC.

The chain carries TRBV9 and TRBJ1-3, with unresolved D. Germline-derived CDR1 and CDR2 are SGDLS and YYNGEE. With 2 bases removed from V and 3 bases from J, the gap between germline ends came to 18 bases. The CDR3 spans 17 residues. CDR3 loop: CASSVLGRDHFGNTIYF. CDR3 sequence (DNA): TGTGCCAGCAGCGTCCTGGGCCGAGACCATTTTGGAAACACCATATATTTT.

This clone was picked up a small number of times. J is TRBJ1-5 and V is TRBV9; 7 bases align to TRBD1. The CDR3 sequence is 16 residues long. V lost 3 bases, J lost 4 bases, and 10 bases stayed unmatched. CDR1 SGDLS and CDR2 YYNGEE come from the germline V gene. CDR3 DNA: TGTGCCAGCAGCGGTCCCCCGGGACAGATAAATCAGCCCCAGCATTTT. It specifies CASSGPPGQINQPQHF. Filled out from reference TRBV9 and TRBJ1-5, the complete variable domain reads DSGVTQTPKHLITATGQRVTLRCSPRSGDLSVYWYQQSLDQGLQFLIQYYNGEERAKGNILERFSAQQFPDLHSELNLSSLELGDSALYFCASSGPPGQINQPQHFGDGTRLSIL.

This chain connects TRBV5-6 to TRBJ2-7; 7 positions match TRBD2. Trimming removed 4 bases from V and 0 bases from J; junction bases left unmatched: 7. The CDR3 is made up of 15 amino acids. Germline values: CDR1 SGHDT, CDR2 YYEEEE. The CDR3 nucleotides are TGTGCCAGCAGCCCCCTGGGGGGGAGCTCCTACGAGCAGTACTTC. Amino acids: CASSPLGGSSYEQYF. Supplemented by reference TRBV5-6 and TRBJ2-7, the full variable domain reads DAGVTQSPTHLIKTRGQQVTLRCSPKSGHDTVSWYQQALGQGPQFIFQYYEEEERQRGNFPDRFSGHQFPNYSSELNVNALLLGDSALYLCASSPLGGSSYEQYFGPGTRLTVT.

This clone was detected only a few times. The V call is TRBV29-1, the J call TRBJ2-3; 9 nucleotides line up with TRBD2. Germline V gene sequence: CDR1 SQVTM, CDR2 ANQGSEA. The CDR3 sequence is 16 residues long. The V and J ends lost 7 bases and 3 bases, in that order; junction bases with no gene match: 14. The CDR3 here is CSARTTGTSSTDTQYF. The CDR3 coding sequence is TGCAGCGCCCGAACTACGGGGACTAGCTCGACAGATACGCAGTATTTT.

This chain uses TRBV5-1 with TRBJ1-1; D gene unclear. CDR1 is SGHRS, CDR2 YFSETQ, per germline. V lost 0 bases and J 1 base, leaving 13 bases between the germline ends. The CDR3 covers 16 residues. CDR3 in amino acids: CASSLDEARSNTEAFF. As DNA, the CDR3 is TGCGCCAGCAGCTTGGATGAGGCCAGATCGAACACTGAAGCTTTCTTT.

The chain joins TRBV5-8 to TRBJ1-1; 7 positions match TRBD1. CDR3 size: 15 residues. The V segment lost 5 bases and the J segment 2 bases; nucleotides outside the gene matches: 9. CDR1 is SGHTS, CDR2 YDEGEE, per germline. The CDR3 region has the DNA TGTGCCAGCAGTGCGGGACAGATTATAAACACTGAAGCTTTCTTT. As protein: CASSAGQIINTEAFF.